The TCR beta chain under discussion was sequenced for a study of T cell clones after liver transplantation. Study summary: Three of the eight recipients were HCV-positive; the rest had non-autoimmune, non-viral transplant indications. Findings and limits, study-wide: Post-transplant, graft-donor-reactive CD4 TCRbeta sequences in blood dropped significantly in 5 of 8 subjects. Donor-reactive sequences fell more than third party-reactive ones, suggesting partial deletion. Low donor cell numbers restricted donor-reactive repertoire measurement in a couple of subjects.

As to this clone: As yet, its antigen is unknown.

The ends were cut back, 7 bases at V and 9 bases at J, with 16 bases in the middle. Germline assignment: CDR1 MDHEN and CDR2 SYDVKM. The CDR3 covers 13 residues. Some clones are missing from TCRdb's copy, which holds only in-frame ones; the method was immunoSEQ multiplex PCR. The repertoire consists of tens of thousands of clones, with over 85% occurring once and the leading ten covering 2% to 3%. The clonotype comes from a human donor who received a liver transplant. The V gene is TRBV28, the J gene TRBJ1-5, with a tentative D call TRBD1 (6 bases). Sequencing was performed on CD4+ T cells from blood, taken before liver transplant. The CDR3 reads CASNWPGETPQHF. The DNA for the CDR3 is TGTGCCAGCAACTGGCCAGGGGAAACGCCCCAGCATTTT.